The rows below give T cell receptor beta chains drawn from one sample of a study of identical twins. TCRdb re-analysed the 5' RACE reads in MiXCR, keeping a single row per CDR3 protein. The sample holds 1.5 million to 2 million distinct CDR3 sequences, roughly a third seen once. The sequenced material came from cord blood. The receptors were sampled from a newborn girl in good health. Both conserved end residues are part of each CDR3. Each record gives: V gene, D gene, J gene, clone size, CDR3 protein, CDR3 DNA. A D gene is named only where the DNA matches it firmly. Clone size is shown for a subset of rows, as once, few, many or a class of expanded clone.

TRBV11-2	TRBD2	TRBJ2-1	-	CASSTSPTLYNEQFF	TGTGCCAGCTCGACTAGCCCTACCTTATACAATGAGCAGTTCTTC
TRBV4-2	TRBD2	TRBJ2-3	-	CASSQAGLAGTDTQYF	TGTGCCAGCAGCCAAGCGGGACTAGCGGGCACAGATACGCAGTATTTT
TRBV3-1	TRBD2	TRBJ2-7	-	CASSQWREGDEQYF	TGTGCCAGCAGCCAGTGGCGGGAGGGGGACGAGCAGTACTTC
TRBV10-3	TRBD1	TRBJ2-7	-	CAVSESDRGRYEQYF	TGTGCCGTCAGTGAGTCGGACAGGGGGCGCTACGAGCAGTACTTC
TRBV4-2	-	TRBJ1-5	-	CASSQAGEQPQHF	TGTGCCAGCAGCCAGGCGGGAGAGCAGCCCCAGCATTTT
TRBV7-2	TRBD1	TRBJ1-3	once	CASSFRDRGGNTIYF	TGTGCCAGCAGCTTCCGGGACAGGGGTGGAAACACCATATATTTT
TRBV7-2	TRBD1	TRBJ1-6	few	CASSLDRALDSPLHF	TGTGCCAGCAGCCTGGACAGGGCGTTGGATTCACCCCTCCACTTT
TRBV11-2	-	TRBJ2-5	-	CASSLEQVRETQYF	TGTGCCAGCAGCTTAGAACAGGTTCGAGAGACCCAGTACTTC
TRBV27	-	TRBJ2-1	-	CASSPSQGWDEQFF	TGTGCCAGCAGCCCCTCCCAGGGATGGGATGAGCAGTTCTTC
TRBV6-1	-	TRBJ1-1	few	CASRSYLGGREDTEAFF	TGTGCCAGCAGGAGTTACCTCGGGGGGCGCGAGGACACTGAAGCTTTCTTT
TRBV20-1	TRBD2	TRBJ2-1	many	CSATPGGYNEQFF	TGCAGTGCTACCCCGGGGGGCTACAATGAGCAGTTCTTC
TRBV4-1	TRBD2	TRBJ2-1	few	CASSQTSGFNEQFF	TGCGCCAGCAGCCAAACTAGCGGCTTCAATGAGCAGTTCTTC
TRBV12-3/TRBV12-4	TRBD1	TRBJ1-6	-	CASSSRQGGPLHF	TGTGCCAGCAGTTCTAGACAGGGAGGACCCCTCCACTTT
TRBV7-9	-	TRBJ2-1	-	CASSFLRDLLNEQFF	TGTGCCAGCAGCTTTCTTCGGGACTTACTCAATGAGCAGTTCTTC
TRBV12-3/TRBV12-4	TRBD1	TRBJ1-2	many	CASSFRAQGNGYTF	TGTGCCAGCAGTTTTAGAGCACAGGGGAATGGCTACACCTTC
TRBV12-3/TRBV12-4	TRBD2	TRBJ2-3	-	CASSPRLAGGLPTDTQYF	TGTGCCAGCAGTCCGAGACTAGCGGGAGGGCTACCCACAGATACGCAGTATTTT
TRBV6-2/TRBV6-3	-	TRBJ2-1	-	CASSYFNGVNEQFF	TGTGCCAGCAGTTACTTTAACGGGGTGAATGAGCAGTTCTTC
TRBV18	-	TRBJ1-4	-	CASSPDSVEGKLFF	TGTGCCAGCTCACCCGACAGTGTGGAAGGGAAACTGTTTTTT
TRBV13	TRBD1	TRBJ2-1	few	CASSPSHRGNEQFF	TGTGCCAGCAGCCCGTCGCACAGGGGCAATGAGCAGTTCTTC
TRBV27	TRBD1	TRBJ2-7	-	CASSKQGQGIYEQYF	TGTGCCAGCAGTAAGCAGGGACAGGGAATCTACGAGCAGTACTTC
TRBV6-5	TRBD1	TRBJ2-7	few	CASSLVSRGSYEQYF	TGTGCCAGCAGTTTGGTGAGCAGGGGGAGTTACGAGCAGTACTTC
TRBV20-1	TRBD2	TRBJ2-5	few	CSATSGGLQETQYF	TGCAGTGCCACTAGCGGGGGACTTCAAGAGACCCAGTACTTC
TRBV29-1	-	TRBJ2-1	-	CSVYRPTGLGYNEQFF	TGCAGCGTGTACCGCCCCACAGGGCTCGGCTACAATGAGCAGTTCTTC
TRBV7-9	TRBD2	TRBJ2-1	-	CASSLVLRGSSYNGQFF	TGTGCCAGCAGCTTAGTCCTTCGCGGGAGCTCCTACAATGGGCAGTTCTTC
TRBV15	TRBD1	TRBJ1-2	few	CATSRQGANYGYTF	TGTGCCACCAGCCGACAGGGGGCTAACTATGGCTACACCTTC
TRBV27	-	TRBJ2-1	-	CASSLGGPPSPEQFF	TGTGCCAGCAGTTTGGGTGGGCCTCCATCGCCTGAGCAGTTCTTC
TRBV6-4	-	TRBJ2-3	-	CASSDADSTDTQYF	TGTGCCAGCAGTGACGCTGACAGCACAGATACGCAGTATTTT
TRBV5-6	-	TRBJ1-2	few	CASSLAQTGLAGYTF	TGTGCCAGCAGCTTGGCCCAGACCGGGTTGGCTGGCTACACCTTC
TRBV30	-	TRBJ1-2	many	CAWSGGNYGYTF	TGTGCCTGGAGCGGAGGGAACTATGGCTACACCTTC
TRBV27	TRBD1	TRBJ1-2	many	CASSMRDRVYGYTF	TGTGCCAGCAGTATGAGGGACAGGGTCTATGGCTACACCTTC
TRBV20-1	TRBD2	TRBJ2-1	-	CSATISSGSLGEQFF	TGCAGTGCTACAATATCTAGCGGGTCCTTGGGTGAGCAGTTCTTC
TRBV5-1	-	TRBJ1-1	few	CASSLQQAKNTEAFF	TGCGCCAGCAGCTTGCAACAGGCGAAGAACACTGAAGCTTTCTTT
TRBV7-8	TRBD1	TRBJ2-4	-	CASSPARRGGLTKNIQYF	TGTGCCAGCAGCCCCGCCAGGAGAGGGGGCCTAACCAAAAACATTCAGTACTTC
TRBV6-5	-	TRBJ2-2	few	CASSYEYTGELFF	TGTGCCAGCAGTTACGAGTACACCGGGGAGCTGTTTTTT
TRBV20-1	TRBD2	TRBJ2-1	few	CSDLAGGLYNEQFF	TGCAGTGACCTAGCGGGGGGCCTCTACAATGAGCAGTTCTTC
TRBV24-1	TRBD2	TRBJ2-3	few	CATGRAGREQYF	TGTGCCACCGGTCGAGCGGGGAGAGAGCAGTATTTT
TRBV10-3	-	TRBJ2-5	many	CAISERGETQYF	TGTGCCATCAGTGAGAGGGGAGAGACCCAGTACTTC
TRBV10-1	-	TRBJ1-1	-	CASSRQASNTEAFF	TGCGCCAGCAGCCGACAGGCGTCGAACACTGAAGCTTTCTTT
TRBV6-6	-	TRBJ2-1	-	CASSYPPGPYNEQFF	TGTGCCAGCAGTTACCCTCCTGGGCCATACAATGAGCAGTTCTTC
TRBV18	-	TRBJ2-7	-	CDSSPLSYEQYF	TGTGACAGCTCACCACTCTCCTACGAGCAGTACTTC
TRBV28	-	TRBJ2-1	many	CASSWTYNEQFF	TGTGCCAGCAGTTGGACATACAATGAGCAGTTCTTC
TRBV6-5	-	TRBJ2-3	few	CASSYQGRGLWDTQYF	TGTGCCAGCAGTTACCAGGGGAGAGGGCTGTGGGATACGCAGTATTTT
TRBV7-2	-	TRBJ2-3	many	CASSLALGADTQYF	TGTGCCAGCAGCTTAGCTCTAGGGGCAGATACGCAGTATTTT
TRBV6-5	-	TRBJ2-7	-	CASRYRRSSYEQYF	TGTGCCAGCAGGTATCGAAGGAGCTCCTACGAGCAGTACTTC
TRBV7-2	-	TRBJ1-2	-	CAGSLAGGTYYTF	TGTGCCGGCAGCTTAGCGGGGGGAACTTACTACACCTTC
TRBV6-5	-	TRBJ1-4	-	CASSYSARVGEKLFF	TGTGCCAGCAGTTACTCGGCCAGGGTTGGTGAAAAACTGTTTTTT
TRBV10-3	-	TRBJ1-1	-	CAISESNLNTEAFF	TGTGCCATCAGTGAGTCAAACCTTAACACTGAAGCTTTCTTT
TRBV20-1	TRBD2	TRBJ2-5	-	CSAPGGLAGWDEQYF	TGCAGTGCTCCTGGAGGACTAGCGGGATGGGATGAGCAGTACTTC
TRBV5-1	-	TRBJ2-7	many	CASSLTVKYEQYF	TGCGCCAGCAGCTTGACAGTAAAATACGAGCAGTACTTC
TRBV5-1	TRBD2	TRBJ2-2	-	CASSSLAGGNTGELFF	TGTGCCAGCAGCTCACTAGCGGGGGGGAACACCGGGGAGCTGTTTTTT
TRBV12-3/TRBV12-4	TRBD2	TRBJ2-3	many	CASSLRAGGPDTQYF	TGTGCCAGCAGTTTAAGGGCGGGGGGGCCAGATACGCAGTATTTT
TRBV20-1	-	TRBJ2-7	few	CSLGGKPFYEQYF	TGCAGTCTCGGGGGTAAACCCTTCTACGAGCAGTACTTC
TRBV10-3	-	TRBJ1-2	-	CAISENPGQPAGCTF	TGTGCCATCAGTGAGAACCCCGGACAGCCCGCTGGCTGCACCTTC
TRBV28	-	TRBJ1-6	-	CASSLSSRDSSPLHF	TGTGCCAGCAGTTTAAGTTCCAGGGATAGTTCACCCCTCCACTTT
TRBV5-6	TRBD1	TRBJ2-3	-	CATGRDRATDTQYF	TGTGCCACTGGCCGGGACAGGGCCACAGATACGCAGTATTTT
TRBV4-2	TRBD2	TRBJ2-3	-	CASSQDQLAGAGDTQYF	TGTGCCAGCAGCCAAGATCAGCTAGCGGGAGCCGGGGATACGCAGTATTTT
TRBV4-2	TRBD1	TRBJ2-3	few	CASRRGTGRDTDTQYF	TGTGCCAGCAGACGAGGGACAGGGAGGGACACAGATACGCAGTATTTT
TRBV7-9	-	TRBJ2-3	-	CASSLGQGILGTQYF	TGTGCCAGCAGCTTAGGCCAGGGGATTTTAGGTACGCAGTATTTT
TRBV4-1	-	TRBJ1-2	few	CASSLRTSANYGYTF	TGCGCCAGCAGCCTTCGGACGTCAGCTAACTATGGCTACACCTTC
TRBV29-1	TRBD1	TRBJ2-4	many	CSVARQGSRAKNIQYF	TGCAGCGTTGCGAGACAGGGGTCTCGGGCCAAAAACATTCAGTACTTC